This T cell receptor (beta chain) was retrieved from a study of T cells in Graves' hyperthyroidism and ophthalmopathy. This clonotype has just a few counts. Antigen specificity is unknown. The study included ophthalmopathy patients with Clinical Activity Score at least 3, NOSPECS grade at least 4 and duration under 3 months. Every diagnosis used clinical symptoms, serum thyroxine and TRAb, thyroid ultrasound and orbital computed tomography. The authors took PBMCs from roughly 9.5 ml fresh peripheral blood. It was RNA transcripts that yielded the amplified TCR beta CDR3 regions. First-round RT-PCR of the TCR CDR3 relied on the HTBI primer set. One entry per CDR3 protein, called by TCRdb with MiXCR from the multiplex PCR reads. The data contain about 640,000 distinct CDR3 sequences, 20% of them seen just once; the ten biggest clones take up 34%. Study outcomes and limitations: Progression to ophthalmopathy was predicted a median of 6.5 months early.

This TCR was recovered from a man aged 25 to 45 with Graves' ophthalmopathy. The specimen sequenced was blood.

CDR3 nucleotides: TGCGCCAGCAGCCAAGATCAGGCGACTAGCGGTGCCAAGCAGTACTTC. Translated: CASSQDQATSGAKQYF. This chain connects TRBV4-3 to TRBJ2-7, with 9 bases identical to TRBD2. The CDR3 sequence is 16 residues long. The germline V gene has CDR1 LGHNA and CDR2 YSLEER. The trim removed 0 bases at V and 8 bases at J, leaving 11 bases unmatched.